This TCR beta chain was identified in a study of blood T cell repertoires in COVID-19. The method was immunoSEQ multiplex PCR; TCRdb's version includes in-frame clones alone and lacks a portion of them. This sample has 37,000 or so clones, with around nine tenths found just once. V was cut by 3 bases and J by 3 bases, with 21 bases left in between. CDR1 and CDR2 (germline): LNHNV, YYDKDF (reference sequence). This CDR3 contains 17 residues. The receptor was derived from a man in his sixties with active COVID-19. This chain uses TRBV15 with TRBJ2-7; D is perhaps TRBD2 (6 bases). Sequencing was carried out using peripheral blood. In DNA form, the CDR3 reads TGTGCCACCAGCAGGCCCGCGGGGAGCGGAGGGAACTACGAGCAGTACTTC. It is translated as CATSRPAGSGGNYEQYF.